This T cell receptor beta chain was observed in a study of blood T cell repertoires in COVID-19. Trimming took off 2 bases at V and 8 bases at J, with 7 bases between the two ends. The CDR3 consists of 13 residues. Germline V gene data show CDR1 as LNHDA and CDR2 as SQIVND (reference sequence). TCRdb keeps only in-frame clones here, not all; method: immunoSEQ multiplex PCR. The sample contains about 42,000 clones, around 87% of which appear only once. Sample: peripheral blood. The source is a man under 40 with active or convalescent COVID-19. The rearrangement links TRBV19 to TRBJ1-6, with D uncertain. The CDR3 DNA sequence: TGTGCCAGTAGTATATCTCGGGATTCACCCCTCCACTTT. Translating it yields CASSISRDSPLHF.